This TCR beta chain originates from a study of shared clonotypes between healthy human individuals. Across the study: Participating donors consisted of two women and a few men aged 18 to 49. Plates per donor: three CD4 naive, three CD4 memory, two CD8 naive, one CD8 memory.

J was trimmed by 4 bases and V by 2 bases; bases with no gene match: 7. This CDR3 is built from 15 residues. Germline V lookup: CDR1 MNHEY, CDR2 SMNVEV (reference sequence). As defined, naive CD8 cells were CD45RO-negative and positively selected for CCR7, with terminally differentiated effector memory CD45RA+ cells excluded. Regarding the study as a whole: Lower generation probabilities were found for non-shared clonotypes than for those shared by all four donors.

As concerns this clone: Its antigen remains unknown.

Profiling relied on immunoSEQ multiplex PCR, and the TCRdb table lists in-frame clones only, not all of them. The table has roughly 2.1 million clones, about 92% seen once. Sequencing used naive CD8+ T cells from PBMCs. This TCR was recovered from a man aged 18 to 29 in good health. Some clones in this sample may be carry-over from other donors' samples. The chain has TRBV27 and TRBJ2-7, with 8 bases fitting TRBD2. The CDR3 protein is CASSLRAGVRYEQYF. The CDR3 nucleotides are TGTGCCAGCAGTTTACGAGCGGGAGTGAGGTACGAGCAGTACTTC.